These 10 T cell receptor beta chains were all obtained from the same sample, sequenced in a study of CD8+CD57+ T cells in acquired aplastic anemia (dated by TCRdb to 2016 to 2019). The reads were generated on an Illumina HiSeq 2000. Genomic DNA was used as template for profiling of TCR beta VDJ combinations and CDR3 sequences. TCRdb reanalyzed the raw reads on its own, using fastp at Q25 for trimming and MiXCR for clone calling, and kept in-frame beta chains. Each CDR3 protein appears once, grouped with its most common genes and DNA. The sample data list 200,000 to 250,000 distinct CDR3 sequences, and roughly 35% of these were observed just once. The ten largest clones represent roughly 1.1% of the sample. The sample consisted of sorted CD4+, CD8+, or CD8+CD57+ T cells (not recorded which) from PBMCs. The source is a human donor in good health, serving as a control.

This clonotype was detected ten times or more. The chain carries TRBV7-8 and TRBJ2-7; 8 bases map to TRBD1. The CDR3 totals 16 residues. Germline lookup yields CDR1 SGHVS and CDR2 FQNEAQ. V gave up 4 bases and J gave up 6 bases; unmatched junction bases: 14. The CDR3 loop reads CASSSAETGGGLEQYF. The CDR3 region has the DNA TGTGCCAGCAGCTCCGCCGAAACAGGGGGAGGTCTCGAGCAGTACTTC.

A remark on this clonotype: A read error may be the cause here, since a much bigger clone is one base away. The V and J genes are TRBV2 and TRBJ2-1; the D is unclear. Per the germline V gene, CDR1 is SNHLY and CDR2 is FYNNEI. The CDR3 has 16 residues. The CDR3 DNA reads TGTGCCAACCAACCACCGGCTGTCTCCTCGTACAATGGGCAGTTCTTC. Translation gives CANQPPAVSSYNGQFF.

About this clonotype itself: This may be a read error: a much more frequent sequence differs by one nucleotide. This chain connects TRBV7-9 to TRBJ2-2; perhaps TRBD1 as D (6 bases). Trimming left V 1 base short and J 13 bases short, with 16 bases between. This CDR3 is built from 14 residues. Germline V gene data show CDR1 as SEHNR and CDR2 as FQNEAQ (reference sequence). The chain's CDR3 is CASSLGQGTRGLFF. The DNA for the CDR3 is TGTGCCAGCAGCTTAGGGCAGGGGACCAGGGGGCTGTTTTTT.

About this clonotype itself: A much larger clone lies a single base off, so this may be a read error. The chain links TRBV7-2 to TRBJ2-5, with a possible D match to TRBD2 (7 bases). Germline lookup yields CDR1 SGHTA and CDR2 FQGNSA. The CDR3 covers 16 residues. Between the trimmed V and J ends, which lost 5 bases and 5 bases, there was a span of 21 bases. Here the CDR3 reads CASSRRSAGAEETQYF. In DNA form, the CDR3 reads TGTGCCAGCAGCCGCCGCTCGGCGGGGGCGGAGGAGACCCAGTACTTC.

As for this clonotype: A clone one base away is much larger, so this may be a read error. The chain couples TRBV7-6 to TRBJ2-5; either TRBD1 or TRBD2 may fit D (6 bases each). The V gene's germline CDR1 is SGHVS and CDR2 FNYEAQ. The CDR3 covers 16 residues. The CDR3: CASSPGGGSYQEAQYF. CDR3 sequence (DNA): TGTGCCAGCAGCCCCGGGGGCGGTTCCTATCAAGAGGCCCAGTACTTC.

This clonotype was recorded only once. This clone may be a read error of a much larger clone one base away. The chain has TRBV28 and TRBJ1-2; the match to TRBD1 covers 10 bases. Germline V gene data show CDR1 as MDHEN and CDR2 as SYDVKM. This CDR3 contains 15 residues. CDR3: CARSYSRDRGSGYTF. CDR3 sequence (DNA): TGTGCCCGCAGTTATTCCCGGGACAGGGGTTCGGGCTACACCTTC.

The table lists this clonotype with many counts. The chain employs TRBV19 and TRBJ2-3, with TRBD1 matching 8 bases. Unmatched junction bases numbered 11, after V lost 10 bases and J lost 2 bases. The CDR3 is made up of 15 amino acids. The V gene's germline CDR1 is LNHDA and CDR2 SQIVND (reference sequence). The chain's CDR3 is CATHNRQGLTDTQYF. The CDR3 coding sequence is TGTGCCACCCATAACAGACAGGGGCTCACAGATACGCAGTATTTT.

Of note for this clonotype: This may be a read error, as it is one base from a much larger clone. The genes are TRBV20-1 and TRBJ2-7; possible D gene TRBD1, 5 bases. The CDR3 is 13 residues long. V was shortened by 5 bases and J by 7 bases, with 18 bases between the two germline ends. Germline V gene sequence: CDR1 DFQATT, CDR2 SNEGSKA (reference sequence). For the CDR3, the DNA is TGCAGTGCTGTTAAGGGGTACTACAATGAGCAGTACTTC. Its protein is CSAVKGYYNEQYF.

This clonotype occurred many times. This sequence joins TRBV24-1 and TRBJ2-1; TRBD2 matches 11 bases. V trimming: 3 bases; J trimming: 7 bases; junction bases outside the gene matches: 4. In germline, CDR1 is KGHDR, CDR2 SFDVKD. The CDR3 is made up of 15 amino acids. The chain's CDR3 is CATSDATSGSNEQFF. The CDR3 nucleotides read TGTGCCACCAGTGATGCCACTAGCGGGAGTAATGAGCAGTTCTTC.

This clonotype came up a few times. One end of the junction fails to match germline, which may point to a read error. The chain couples TRBV10-3 to TRBJ1-1; possible D gene TRBD1, 5 bases. The CDR3 has 15 amino acids. Germline V gene sequence: CDR1 ENHRY, CDR2 SYGVKD. CDR3 in DNA: TGTGCCAGCAGTGAGCTTGCGTGGGGGGACGGTGAAGCTTTCTTT. Its translation is CASSELAWGDGEAFF.